A selection of T cell receptor beta chains follows, all from one sample in a study of T cell changes during pregnancy in multiple sclerosis. Assay used: immunoSEQ multiplex PCR; TCRdb lists only in-frame clones, some missing. The sample contains under 40,000 clones, approximately 90% of which appear only once. The sequencing here drew on CD8+ T cells from peripheral blood mononuclear cells, taken before pregnancy. Every receptor here comes from a female donor with multiple sclerosis, enrolled in a pregnancy study. CDR3s include the opening cysteine and the closing phenylalanine or tryptophan. A D gene is named only where the DNA matches it firmly. Only part of the rows carry a size: once, few, many, or a class if the clone is expanded.

clone size | D gene | CDR3 length | J gene | V gene | CDR3 DNA | CDR3 protein
many | - | 13 | TRBJ1-1 | TRBV10-3 | TGTGCCATCACCACGCCGGGACACCGAATAGCTTTCTTT | CAITTPGHRIAFF
- | - | 11 | TRBJ2-5 | TRBV20-1 | TGCAGTGCTAGAGTTGGACACCTACAGTACTTC | CSARVGHLQYF
- | - | 13 | TRBJ1-2 | TRBV13 | TGTGCCAGCAGCCTAGGGTATAGGAGGAGCTACACCTTC | CASSLGYRRSYTF
- | TRBD2 | 16 | TRBJ2-5 | TRBV4-2 | TGTGCCAGCAGCCGAGAGACTAGCGGGGCACAAGAGACCCAGTACTTC | CASSRETSGAQETQYF
- | - | 15 | TRBJ1-2 | TRBV6-5 | TGTGCCAGCAGCCGAACAGGGCCGCAGATATATGGCTACACCTTC | CASSRTGPQIYGYTF
once | - | 15 | TRBJ1-3 | TRBV6-1 | TGTGCCAGCAGAGCAGGGTCGAACTCTGGAAACACCATATATTTT | CASRAGSNSGNTIYF
- | TRBD2 | 16 | TRBJ2-5 | TRBV9 | TGTGCCAGCAGCAGCCGGGACTATGAGACGGAAGAGACCCAGTACTTC | CASSSRDYETEETQYF
- | TRBD1 | 15 | TRBJ2-7 | TRBV7-9 | TGTGCCAGCAGCTCCCCGGACAGGGGGCACTACGAGCAGTACTTC | CASSSPDRGHYEQYF
- | - | 17 | TRBJ2-3 | TRBV5-1 | TGCGCCAGCAGCTTGCTTCAGAGCGGTCATAGCACAGATACGCAGTATTTT | CASSLLQSGHSTDTQYF
- | - | 13 | TRBJ2-3 | TRBV10-3 | TGTGCCATCAGTGGAATAGAGGCAGATACGCAGTATTTT | CAISGIEADTQYF
- | - | 16 | TRBJ2-7 | TRBV23-1 | TGCGCCACATCGCCGAGACACAGGGTCTTCAAATACGAGCAGTACTTC | CATSPRHRVFKYEQYF